This is a list of T cell receptor beta chains from one sample in a study of neurological immune-mediated disorders. TCRdb reprocessed the 5' RACE reads with MiXCR, giving one entry per CDR3 protein. The sample yields 90,000 to 150,000 distinct CDR3 sequences, 3% to 3.5% seen once. Material for sequencing was PBMCs. All receptors come from a woman under 40 with multiple sclerosis. Each CDR3 is given with its conserved first and last residue. D genes are given only for firm matches. Size is omitted from some rows. Given values are once, few, many or a class for expanded clones.

J gene: TRBJ2-3
D gene: -
clone size: many
V gene: TRBV5-6
CDR3 DNA: TGTGCCAGCAGGGCCAGTAACGAACTAGGGCTAGATACGCAGTATTTT
CDR3 protein: CASRASNELGLDTQYF

J gene: TRBJ1-1
D gene: -
clone size: many
V gene: TRBV5-6
CDR3 DNA: TGTGCCAGCAGCCCGGGGACGGCCAATGAAGCTTTCTTT
CDR3 protein: CASSPGTANEAFF

J gene: TRBJ2-1
D gene: -
clone size: many
V gene: TRBV7-7
CDR3 DNA: TGTGCCAGCAGCCGGGACAACTCCTACAATGAGCAGTTCTTC
CDR3 protein: CASSRDNSYNEQFF

J gene: TRBJ1-6
D gene: TRBD1
clone size: many
V gene: TRBV5-1
CDR3 DNA: TGCGCCAGCAGCCCGGAGGCGGGGTATCGGGACAGTAATTCACCCCTCCACTTT
CDR3 protein: CASSPEAGYRDSNSPLHF

J gene: TRBJ1-2
D gene: -
clone size: many
V gene: TRBV20-1
CDR3 DNA: TGCAGTGCTGGTCAGACAGGAGACGTTTGGTATGGCTACACCTTC
CDR3 protein: CSAGQTGDVWYGYTF

J gene: TRBJ2-7
D gene: TRBD2
clone size: many
V gene: TRBV20-1
CDR3 DNA: TGCAGTGCTAGGTCTAGCGGGAGTAGCTCCTACGAGCAGTACTTC
CDR3 protein: CSARSSGSSSYEQYF

J gene: TRBJ2-7
D gene: -
clone size: -
V gene: TRBV5-4
CDR3 DNA: TGTGCCAGCAGCGAGGGGCCCTCCCCACTGGTCGAGCAGTACTTC
CDR3 protein: CASSEGPSPLVEQYF

J gene: TRBJ2-7
D gene: -
clone size: -
V gene: TRBV30
CDR3 DNA: TGTGCCTGGAGTGAGCGCGTCTACGAGCAGTACTTC
CDR3 protein: CAWSERVYEQYF

J gene: TRBJ2-3
D gene: -
clone size: -
V gene: TRBV21-1
CDR3 DNA: TGTGCCAGCAGTGTCCGGACCAAGGAAAACACGGATACGCAGTATTTT
CDR3 protein: CASSVRTKENTDTQYF

J gene: TRBJ2-7
D gene: -
clone size: many
V gene: TRBV29-1
CDR3 DNA: TGCAGCGTTCAGATGACAGCCTACGAGCAGTACTTC
CDR3 protein: CSVQMTAYEQYF

J gene: TRBJ2-7
D gene: -
clone size: many
V gene: TRBV21-1
CDR3 DNA: TGTGCCAGCAGCTCCGGGAAGCGGAGTGGGACCTACGAGCAGTACTTC
CDR3 protein: CASSSGKRSGTYEQYF

J gene: TRBJ2-7
D gene: -
clone size: many
V gene: TRBV6-5
CDR3 DNA: TGTGCCAGCTCAGGGCACTACGAGCAGTACTTC
CDR3 protein: CASSGHYEQYF

J gene: TRBJ2-3
D gene: -
clone size: many
V gene: TRBV7-6
CDR3 DNA: TGTGCCAGCAGCTTCGGGACTGTCCACACAGATACGCAGTATTTT
CDR3 protein: CASSFGTVHTDTQYF

J gene: TRBJ2-7
D gene: TRBD2
clone size: many
V gene: TRBV7-6
CDR3 DNA: TGTGCCAGCAGCCAAACCGGGACTAGCTTAGGCGAGCAGTACTTC
CDR3 protein: CASSQTGTSLGEQYF

J gene: TRBJ2-2
D gene: -
clone size: many
V gene: TRBV5-1
CDR3 DNA: TGCGCCAGCAAGGACGACACCGGGGAGCTGTTTTTT
CDR3 protein: CASKDDTGELFF

J gene: TRBJ2-1
D gene: -
clone size: many
V gene: TRBV7-9
CDR3 DNA: TGTGCCAGCAGCTTCCACCCCCGGCCTGAGCAGTTCTTC
CDR3 protein: CASSFHPRPEQFF